A selection of T cell receptor beta chains follows, all from one sample in a study of blood T cell repertoires in COVID-19. Sequenced by immunoSEQ multiplex PCR; TCRdb stores in-frame clones only, minus some. The sample has about 210,000 clones, approximately 90% seen once. Specimen: peripheral blood. The receptors were gathered from a man between 40 and 49 years old with acute or convalescent COVID-19. Each CDR3 is given with its conserved first and last residue. Each record gives: J gene, D gene, V gene, clone size, CDR3 DNA, CDR3 protein. D genes are given only for firm matches. Clone sizes are given selectively: once, few, many, or a class where the clone is expanded.

j_call: TRBJ2-7; d_call: TRBD1; v_call: TRBV27; clone_size: .; cdr3_nt: TGTGCCAGCAGTCTCGGGACAGGGGGCTTCCTCCACGAGCAGTACTTC; cdr3_aa: CASSLGTGGFLHEQYF
j_call: TRBJ1-4; d_call: TRBD1; v_call: TRBV15; clone_size: .; cdr3_nt: TGTGCCACCAGCGATCCGGGACAGGGGAATGAAAAACTGTTTTTT; cdr3_aa: CATSDPGQGNEKLFF
j_call: TRBJ1-3; d_call: TRBD1; v_call: TRBV3-1/TRBV3-2; clone_size: .; cdr3_nt: TGTGCCAGCGGACAGGGAGGCATTGGAAACACCATATATTTT; cdr3_aa: CASGQGGIGNTIYF
j_call: TRBJ1-4; d_call: .; v_call: TRBV18; clone_size: once; cdr3_nt: TGTGCCAGCTCACCCGGGGATGGTGAAAAACTGTTTTTT; cdr3_aa: CASSPGDGEKLFF
j_call: TRBJ2-5; d_call: .; v_call: TRBV9; clone_size: .; cdr3_nt: TGTGCCAGCAGCGCATGGGAGGGGGGACAAGAGACCCAGTACTTC; cdr3_aa: CASSAWEGGQETQYF
j_call: TRBJ1-2; d_call: .; v_call: TRBV3-1/TRBV3-2; clone_size: .; cdr3_nt: TGTGCCAGCAGCCAGGCGGGGTCTCCCGGCTACACCTTC; cdr3_aa: CASSQAGSPGYTF
j_call: TRBJ1-2; d_call: .; v_call: TRBV3-1/TRBV3-2; clone_size: .; cdr3_nt: TGTGCCAGCAGCCAAGCAGGGGCGCAAGGCTACACCTTC; cdr3_aa: CASSQAGAQGYTF
j_call: TRBJ2-3; d_call: .; v_call: TRBV5-1; clone_size: once; cdr3_nt: TGCGCCAGCAGCTTGGGCCAGGGTGTCGCAGATACGCAGTATTTT; cdr3_aa: CASSLGQGVADTQYF
j_call: TRBJ2-2; d_call: TRBD2; v_call: TRBV19; clone_size: .; cdr3_nt: TGTGCCAGTAGTATGGGACTAGCGGGGACCACCGGGGAGCTGTTTTTT; cdr3_aa: CASSMGLAGTTGELFF
j_call: TRBJ2-3; d_call: TRBD2; v_call: TRBV27; clone_size: .; cdr3_nt: TGTGCCAGCAGTCCCGGACTAGCGGTCACAGATACGCAGTATTTT; cdr3_aa: CASSPGLAVTDTQYF
j_call: TRBJ1-1; d_call: .; v_call: TRBV27; clone_size: .; cdr3_nt: TGTGCCAGCAGTTTCCTGGGAGGGGCGAACACTGAAGCTTTCTTT; cdr3_aa: CASSFLGGANTEAFF
j_call: TRBJ1-1; d_call: TRBD1; v_call: TRBV19; clone_size: .; cdr3_nt: TGTGCCAGTAGTAGGGTTCCAGGGGGAATTGAAGCTTTCTTT; cdr3_aa: CASSRVPGGIEAFF
j_call: TRBJ1-4; d_call: TRBD1; v_call: TRBV5-5; clone_size: .; cdr3_nt: TGTGCCAGCAGCCCTCCGGGCAGGGGGCAAAGGGAAAAACTGTTTTTT; cdr3_aa: CASSPPGRGQREKLFF
j_call: TRBJ2-1; d_call: .; v_call: TRBV7-7; clone_size: .; cdr3_nt: TGTGCCAGCAGCGTCGCGGACAGCTCCTACAATGAGCAGTTCTTC; cdr3_aa: CASSVADSSYNEQFF
j_call: TRBJ2-3; d_call: TRBD1; v_call: TRBV28; clone_size: .; cdr3_nt: TGTGCCAGCAGTGCCCGGACAGGGGGCCAACTCACAGATACGCAGTATTTT; cdr3_aa: CASSARTGGQLTDTQYF
j_call: TRBJ1-4; d_call: .; v_call: TRBV29-1; clone_size: .; cdr3_nt: TGCAGCGTTGAACCAACAGGTGAAAATGAAAAACTGTTTTTT; cdr3_aa: CSVEPTGENEKLFF
j_call: TRBJ2-1; d_call: .; v_call: TRBV19; clone_size: .; cdr3_nt: TGTGCCAGTAGTATAAATTGGGCAAGCCACAATGAGCAGTTCTTC; cdr3_aa: CASSINWASHNEQFF
j_call: TRBJ1-2; d_call: .; v_call: TRBV20-1; clone_size: .; cdr3_nt: TGCAGTGTAGAGAGGGTTTATGGCTACACCTTC; cdr3_aa: CSVERVYGYTF
j_call: TRBJ1-2; d_call: TRBD1; v_call: TRBV28; clone_size: .; cdr3_nt: TGTGCCAGCAGTCCCTCGGGGGCAGGGGGAGTAGGCTACACCTTC; cdr3_aa: CASSPSGAGGVGYTF
j_call: TRBJ1-3; d_call: .; v_call: TRBV10-3; clone_size: .; cdr3_nt: TGTGCCATCAGTGAGTCTAACAGGGTTCAGGCTGGAAACACCATATATTTT; cdr3_aa: CAISESNRVQAGNTIYF
j_call: TRBJ2-1; d_call: TRBD2; v_call: TRBV3-1/TRBV3-2; clone_size: .; cdr3_nt: TGTGCCAGCAGCCAAAAGATCGCGGGGGGACTAGCGGGGCGGTACAATGAGCAGTTCTTC; cdr3_aa: CASSQKIAGGLAGRYNEQFF
j_call: TRBJ2-1; d_call: TRBD2; v_call: TRBV11-3; clone_size: .; cdr3_nt: TGTGCCAGCAGTCCACGCCCAGGGACTACCAACTCCTACAATGAGCAGTTCTTC; cdr3_aa: CASSPRPGTTNSYNEQFF
j_call: TRBJ1-6; d_call: .; v_call: TRBV2; clone_size: .; cdr3_nt: TGTGCCAGCAGTGCTCACCCCTTGAGCTCCTATAATTCACCCCTCCACTTT; cdr3_aa: CASSAHPLSSYNSPLHF
j_call: TRBJ2-5; d_call: .; v_call: TRBV12-3/TRBV12-4; clone_size: .; cdr3_nt: TGTGCCAGCAGCCATGGGCCAGTAGTTTACTTC; cdr3_aa: CASSHGPVVYF
j_call: TRBJ1-1; d_call: .; v_call: TRBV2; clone_size: .; cdr3_nt: TGTGCCAGCAGACGGGACACGAGGGGAAACACTGAAGCTTTCTTT; cdr3_aa: CASRRDTRGNTEAFF
j_call: TRBJ1-2; d_call: .; v_call: TRBV24-1; clone_size: .; cdr3_nt: TGTGCCACCATCTGCAGTAACTATGGCTACACCTTC; cdr3_aa: CATICSNYGYTF
j_call: TRBJ2-5; d_call: TRBD2; v_call: TRBV3-1/TRBV3-2; clone_size: .; cdr3_nt: TGTGCCAGCAGCCAAGATACTAGCGGGAGGGCCAGGGCCCACTACTTC; cdr3_aa: CASSQDTSGRARAHYF
j_call: TRBJ2-2; d_call: TRBD1; v_call: TRBV7-6; clone_size: .; cdr3_nt: TGTGCCAGCAGCTATAACCCGGGACAGACGAACACCGGGGAGCTGTTTTTT; cdr3_aa: CASSYNPGQTNTGELFF
j_call: TRBJ2-6; d_call: TRBD1; v_call: TRBV7-2; clone_size: .; cdr3_nt: TGTGCCAGCAGCCGGGACAGCCTTTTCTCTGGGGCCAACGTCCTGACTTTC; cdr3_aa: CASSRDSLFSGANVLTF
j_call: TRBJ1-1; d_call: TRBD1; v_call: TRBV5-4; clone_size: .; cdr3_nt: TGTGCCAGCAGACAGACAGGGGTGAACACTGAAGCTTTCTTT; cdr3_aa: CASRQTGVNTEAFF
j_call: TRBJ2-1; d_call: .; v_call: TRBV27; clone_size: once; cdr3_nt: TGTGCCAGCAGCCCCTCACCGGGACATCCCTACAATGAGCAGTTCTTC; cdr3_aa: CASSPSPGHPYNEQFF
j_call: TRBJ1-5; d_call: .; v_call: TRBV19; clone_size: .; cdr3_nt: TGTGCCAGTAGTATGGGGGGAGGGCAGCCCCAGCATTTT; cdr3_aa: CASSMGGGQPQHF
j_call: TRBJ2-3; d_call: TRBD1; v_call: TRBV5-1; clone_size: .; cdr3_nt: TGCGCCAGCAGCTCCGGACAGGGCCTGGGGGATACGCAGTATTTT; cdr3_aa: CASSSGQGLGDTQYF
j_call: TRBJ2-5; d_call: .; v_call: TRBV10-3; clone_size: .; cdr3_nt: TGTGCCATCAGTGATGGCCGACTCCAAGAGACCCAGTACTTC; cdr3_aa: CAISDGRLQETQYF
j_call: TRBJ2-3; d_call: TRBD1; v_call: TRBV30; clone_size: .; cdr3_nt: TGTGGGCAGCGGGACAGGGGAACAGATACGCAGTATTTT; cdr3_aa: CGQRDRGTDTQYF
j_call: TRBJ2-3; d_call: .; v_call: TRBV27; clone_size: once; cdr3_nt: TGTGCCAGCAGTTCCCGACTCGATCGCACAGATACGCAGTATTTT; cdr3_aa: CASSSRLDRTDTQYF
j_call: TRBJ2-5; d_call: .; v_call: TRBV24-1; clone_size: once; cdr3_nt: TGTGCCACCAGTGATCCCAGGCGCCCAGGGACCCAGTACTTC; cdr3_aa: CATSDPRRPGTQYF